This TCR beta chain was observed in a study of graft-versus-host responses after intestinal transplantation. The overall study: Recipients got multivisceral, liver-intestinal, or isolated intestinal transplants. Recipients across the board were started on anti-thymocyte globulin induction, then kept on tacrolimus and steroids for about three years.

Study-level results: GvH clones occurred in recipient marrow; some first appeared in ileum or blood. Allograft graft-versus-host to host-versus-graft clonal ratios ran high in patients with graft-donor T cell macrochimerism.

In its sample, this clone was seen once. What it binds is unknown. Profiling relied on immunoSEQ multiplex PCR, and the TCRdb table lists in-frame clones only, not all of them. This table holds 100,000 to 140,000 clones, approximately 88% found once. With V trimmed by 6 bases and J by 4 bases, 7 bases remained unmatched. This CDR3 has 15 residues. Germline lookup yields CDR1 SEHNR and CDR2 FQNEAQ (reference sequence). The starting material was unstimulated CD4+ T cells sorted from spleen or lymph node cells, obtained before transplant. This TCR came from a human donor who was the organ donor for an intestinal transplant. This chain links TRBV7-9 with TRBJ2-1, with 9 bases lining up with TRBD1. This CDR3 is CASSSGTGRYNEQFF. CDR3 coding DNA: TGTGCCAGCAGTTCCGGGACAGGGCGTTACAATGAGCAGTTCTTC. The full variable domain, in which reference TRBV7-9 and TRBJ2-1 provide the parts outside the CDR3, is DTGVSQNPRHKITKRGQNVTFRCDPISEHNRLYWYRQTLGQGPEFLTYFQNEAQLEKSRLLSDRFSAERPKGSFSTLEIQRTEQGDSAMYLCASSSGTGRYNEQFFGPGTRLTVL.